This TCR beta chain is drawn from a study of OX40 agonist ivuxolimab in advanced cancers. Overall study: As their treatment, patients were administered ivuxolimab, an agonistic anti-OX40 (CD134) antibody. Overall study findings and caveats: Some nonresponders likewise displayed low normalized T-cell clonal expansion. Average numbers of expanded clones were greater in CD8+ T cells than in CD4+.

The assay was immunoSEQ multiplex PCR, and TCRdb's table has in-frame clones only and misses some. The sample has approximately 41,000 clones; just under 90% are singletons. For this clone: Its antigen is currently unknown.

Autoimmune disease history or systemic immunosuppression was exclusionary. This specimen was CD4+ or CD8+ T cells sorted from blood, taken in a trial of the OX40 agonist ivuxolimab. The sequence came from an adult with an advanced solid tumor such as melanoma, head and neck, liver or kidney cancer.

The CDR3 coding sequence is TGTGCCAGCAGTGCGAGAGGGGTTAATTCACCCCTCCACTTT. It translates to CASSARGVNSPLHF. The rearrangement joins TRBV2 to TRBJ1-6; D possibly corresponds to TRBD1 (5 bases). CDR3 length: 14 residues. Between the trimmed V and J ends, which lost 4 bases and 6 bases, there was a span of 10 bases. The germline V gene encodes CDR1 SNHLY and CDR2 FYNNEI.